This T cell receptor beta chain is from a study of monozygotic twins with inflammatory bowel disease. Broader study findings: IBD patients shared fewer clonotypes with others than healthy twins, especially with disease activity.

The UMIs carried a 6-nucleotide sample barcode, and they were added by template switching. TCRdb re-called the 5' RACE reads and shows each CDR3 protein once, DNA omitted. The sample data list more than 100,000 distinct CDR3 sequences. On this clonotype: As yet, its antigen is unknown.

This CDR3 has 19 residues. This chain connects TRBV12-3 or TRBV12-4 to TRBJ2-7; no DNA is available, so the TRBD2 call from TCRdb remains unchecked. The receptor comes from a human donor with ulcerative colitis or Crohn's disease, or a healthy co-twin of an affected twin (not recorded which). Material for sequencing was blood. The CDR3: CASRFMGTGTSGRATEQYF.